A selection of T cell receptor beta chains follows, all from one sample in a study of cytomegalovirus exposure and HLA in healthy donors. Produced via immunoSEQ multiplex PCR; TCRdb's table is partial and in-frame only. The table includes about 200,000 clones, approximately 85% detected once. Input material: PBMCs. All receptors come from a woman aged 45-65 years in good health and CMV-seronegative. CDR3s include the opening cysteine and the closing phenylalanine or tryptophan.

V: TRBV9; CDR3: CASSPDTVAKNIQYF
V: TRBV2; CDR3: CASSVGGATNEKLFF
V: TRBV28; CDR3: CASSLGGENTEAFF
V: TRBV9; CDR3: CASSGASVNTGELFF
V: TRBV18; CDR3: CASSVRTSGEYNEQFF
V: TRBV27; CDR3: CASSPWQGANYGYTF
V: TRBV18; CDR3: CASSPPGQGNTIYF
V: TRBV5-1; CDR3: CASGASGGYNEQFF
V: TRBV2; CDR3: CASSGHQEGFF
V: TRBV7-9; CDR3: CSSSLDLDRGKAFF
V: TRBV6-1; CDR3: CASSERGGYTEAFF
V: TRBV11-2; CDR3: CASSPGQGSTDTQYF
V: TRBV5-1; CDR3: CASSWDGSGPYEQYF
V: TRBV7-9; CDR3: CASSLARGFVGTDTQYF
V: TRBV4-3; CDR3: CASSQARTSGFTDTQYF
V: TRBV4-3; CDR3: CASSPGKGNTEAFF
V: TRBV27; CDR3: CASSLGGPHYEQYF
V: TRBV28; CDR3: CASSPGQSNQPQHF
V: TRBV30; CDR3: CAWEGPYGYTF
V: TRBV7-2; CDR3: CASSLTSGLSYNEQFF
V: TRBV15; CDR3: CATSRDGQYPQYF
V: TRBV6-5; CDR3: CASTRTSGRNEQFF
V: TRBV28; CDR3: CASRNYGAPYGYTF
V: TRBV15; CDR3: CATSRDKDNSPLHF
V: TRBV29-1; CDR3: CSVADLGQGGETQYF
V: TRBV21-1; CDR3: CASSKERGRGSSYEQYF
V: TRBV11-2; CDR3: CASSFSGRAENEQFF
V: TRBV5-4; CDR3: CASSPGTGTYEQYF
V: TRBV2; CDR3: CASSEVGGVGRQPQHF
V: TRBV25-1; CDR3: CASSPTRGSIGYEQYF
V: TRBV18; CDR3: CASSPPSGRGFEQYF
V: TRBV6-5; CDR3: CASSSHRVYNSPLHF
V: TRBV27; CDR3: CASSLMGWGATGGLDGNEQFF
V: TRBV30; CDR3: CAWSLGLNQPQHF
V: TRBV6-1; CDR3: CASSRRTGGAEKLFF
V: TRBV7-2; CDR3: CASSFFDWETQYF
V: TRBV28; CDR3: CASSLGQGYQPQHF
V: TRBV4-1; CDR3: CASSHPTSGGYEQYF
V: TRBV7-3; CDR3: CASSLPASGQYF
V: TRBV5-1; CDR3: CASTIQGGYGYTF
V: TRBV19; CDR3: CASRRQGPNSNQPQHF
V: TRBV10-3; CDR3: CAISESQTTSGRSTDTQYF
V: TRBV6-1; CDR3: CASYESYPHTEAFF
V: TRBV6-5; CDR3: CASRQSITTDTQYF
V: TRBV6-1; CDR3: CASSNRGGQPQHF
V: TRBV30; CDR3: CAWSGGAGGRTDTQYF
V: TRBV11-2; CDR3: CASSPSRGRFWEQYF
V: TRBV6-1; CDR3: CASRTTGGSYGYTF
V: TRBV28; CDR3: CASSPLSGTGGFKTF
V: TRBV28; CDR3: CASSSLPLTEAFF
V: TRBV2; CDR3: CASQGTSNQPQHF
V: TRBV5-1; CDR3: CASSLLGLAGYEQYF
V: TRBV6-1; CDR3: CASSDSGAYSYEQYF
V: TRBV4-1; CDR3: CASSQDWRGYSYEQYF
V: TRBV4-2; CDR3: CASSQDTRGRTYEQYF